These 5 T cell receptor beta chains originate from one sample sequenced in a study of T cell responses to AZD1222 COVID-19 vaccine. The data were produced by immunoSEQ multiplex PCR, yet TCRdb's version contains in-frame clones alone and is incomplete. The top ten clones hold approximately 4.5% of a sample with tens of thousands of clones, around 90% of them seen once. This sample comprised peripheral blood, obtained 28 days after the second AZD1222 dose. The receptor set was obtained from an adult who received the AZD1222 COVID-19 vaccine.

J is TRBJ1-2 and V is TRBV20-1; D uncertain. This CDR3 region has 10 residues. Trimming cost V 2 bases and J 8 bases, with 6 bases left between them. The germline V gene has CDR1 DFQATT and CDR2 SNEGSKA (reference sequence). The CDR3 loop reads CSARMDGYTF. The CDR3 DNA reads TGCAGTGCTAGAATGGACGGCTACACCTTC.

This clone appeared a single time. V gene TRBV6-5 combines with J gene TRBJ2-7; D may correspond to TRBD1 or TRBD2 (5 bases each). Germline V lookup: CDR1 MNHEY, CDR2 SVGAGI. The CDR3 contains 15 residues. The germline V and J ends were trimmed by 5 bases and 3 bases, with 17 bases remaining between them. The CDR3 loop reads CASSLEVGRLYEQYF. CDR3 DNA: TGTGCCAGCAGTCTCGAGGTGGGACGGCTCTACGAGCAGTACTTC.

This clone was seen just once. The V and J genes are TRBV7-6 and TRBJ2-7, with TRBD2 identical over 7 bases. Germline V CDR1 and CDR2: SGHVS, FNYEAQ. V lost 5 bases, J lost 2 bases, and 6 bases stayed unmatched. The CDR3 is 14 amino acids. CDR3 coding DNA: TGTGCCAGCAGCACGAGCGGGGCAACCTACGAGCAGTACTTC. Protein sequence: CASSTSGATYEQYF.

V usage is TRBV5-4 and J usage is TRBJ2-5; tentative D call: TRBD1 (6 bases). Germline-derived CDR1 and CDR2 are SGHNT and YYREEE (reference sequence). The CDR3 length is 17 residues. V was trimmed by 6 bases and J by 5 bases, leaving 26 bases between them. DNA for the CDR3: TGTGCCAGCACCCCATCGAGGGGGAAGATTCCGCCGGAGACCCAGTACTTC. Protein: CASTPSRGKIPPETQYF.

The chain links TRBV7-3 to TRBJ2-3; perhaps TRBD1 as D (5 bases). CDR3 size: 15 residues. The V gene lost 4 bases and the J gene lost 6 bases, with 17 bases spanning the gap. From germline, CDR1 is SGHTA and CDR2 FQGTGA. This CDR3 is CASSWGGGARDTQYF. As DNA, the CDR3 is TGTGCCAGCAGCTGGGGCGGTGGGGCGAGGGATACGCAGTATTTT.